The clone carrying this T cell receptor beta chain was counted many times. The antigen is undetermined. Trimming took 0 bases from V and 5 from J; bases not matched to a gene: 9. The CDR3 has 16 residues. Germline lookup yields CDR1 LGHDT and CDR2 YNNKEL (reference sequence). The entry originates in a study of blood T cells in healthy people across ages. Next came a second PCR, run for about 7 to 12 cycles, which used a sample-barcoded 5' primer along with a J-beta primer mix. Every cDNA was tagged by a template-switch adaptor with 12 random nucleotides. TCRdb re-called the 5' RACE reads through MiXCR, storing one row per CDR3 protein. The table includes around 900,000 distinct CDR3 sequences, 25% to 35% detected once. General observations from the study: Without sorted subsets, naive and antigen-experienced compartments could not be conclusively compared. Relative to aged donors, long-lived donors carried more naive CD4+ cells and displayed higher diversity.

For every donor, a draw yielded around 9.4 milliliters of peripheral blood. The sample comprised blood. The TCR comes from a woman older than 75 in good health. V usage is TRBV3-1 and J usage is TRBJ2-5; 7 bases match TRBD1. CDR3 DNA: TGTGCCAGCAGCCAAGACAGGACAGGACTGGCTGAGACCCAGTACTTC. This gives the protein CASSQDRTGLAETQYF.